One and the same sample provided the 18 T cell receptor beta chains below, sequenced in a study of early T cells in non-severe SARS-CoV-2 infection. MiXCR was run by TCRdb on the 5' RACE reads, yielding one entry per CDR3 protein. The sample holds tens of thousands of distinct CDR3 sequences, roughly 13% seen once. The material sequenced was whole blood. Receptors were obtained from an adult who was a healthcare worker with PCR-confirmed SARS-CoV-2 infection or an uninfected control (not recorded which).

In its sample, this clonotype was seen many times. J is TRBJ2-2 and V is TRBV7-2; either TRBD1 or TRBD2 may fit D (5 bases each). Germline CDR1 SGHTA, CDR2 FQGNSA. Trimming took off 5 bases at V and 4 bases at J, with 14 bases between the two ends. CDR3 size: 15 residues. CDR3 in amino acids: CASSRSTGPTGELFF. DNA of the CDR3: TGTGCCAGCAGCCGGTCGACGGGGCCCACCGGGGAGCTGTTTTTT. The variable domain in full, with the rest retrieved from reference TRBV7-2 and TRBJ2-2, is GAGVSQSPSNKVTEKGKDVELRCDPISGHTALYWYRQSLGQGLEFLIYFQGNSAPDKSGLPSDRFSAERTGGSVSTLTIQRTQQEDSAVYLCASSRSTGPTGELFFGEGSRLTVL.

This clonotype was seen repeatedly, ten times or more. This chain uses TRBV7-6 with TRBJ2-1; D is ambiguous. Per the germline V gene, CDR1 is SGHVS and CDR2 is FNYEAQ. CDR3 length: 13 residues. V dropped 0 bases and J dropped 7 bases, with 7 bases sitting between them. The chain's CDR3 is CASSLASGNEQFF. DNA of the CDR3: TGTGCCAGCAGCTTAGCGTCCGGGAATGAGCAGTTCTTC.

The chain carries TRBV7-2 and TRBJ2-3; 8 bases are a match to TRBD2. Germline loops: CDR1 SGHTA, CDR2 FQGNSA. CDR3 length equals 15 residues. V dropped 7 bases and J dropped 7; count of bases not matched to a gene: 13. The CDR3, as DNA: TGTGCCAGCACCCAGTCAGCGGGGGTCGTGCATACGCAGTATTTT. Translation: CASTQSAGVVHTQYF.

Many counts were recorded for this clonotype. This chain joins TRBV7-9 and TRBJ2-5; TRBD1 matches 7 bases. CDR1 is SEHNR and CDR2 is FQNEAQ in the germline V gene (reference sequence). The CDR3 is 14 amino acids. The trim removed 5 bases at V and 1 base at J, leaving 4 bases unmatched. CDR3 nucleotides: TGTGCCAGCAGCCCCGGGACAGCCCAAGAGACCCAGTACTTC. It yields the protein CASSPGTAQETQYF.

This clonotype was detected only a few times. The CDR3: CASSPSGVSALYTEAFF. The CDR3 DNA reads TGCGCCAGCAGCCCTTCAGGGGTCAGCGCGTTATACACTGAAGCTTTCTTT. V usage is TRBV5-1 and J usage is TRBJ1-1; TRBD1 might be the D (6 bases). CDR3 length equals 17 residues. Germline loops: CDR1 SGHRS, CDR2 YFSETQ. V lost 4 bases and J 3 bases, leaving 22 bases between the germline ends.

In its sample, this clonotype was seen many times. This chain connects TRBV9 to TRBJ1-2, with 7 bases that match TRBD1. Germline-derived CDR1 and CDR2 are SGDLS and YYNGEE. The J segment lost 6 bases and the V segment lost 3 bases, leaving 14 bases of the junction unmatched. The CDR3 has 16 residues. The CDR3 DNA reads as TGTGCCAGCAGCGAGATCAAGAAGGGACAGAGCGATGGCTACACCTTC. Amino acid sequence: CASSEIKKGQSDGYTF.

The genes are TRBV12-3 or TRBV12-4 and TRBJ1-6; weak D call: TRBD1 (5 bases). The CDR3 sequence is 12 residues long. The V end was cut by 6 bases, the J end by 14 bases, with 14 bases between. CDR3 amino acids: CASRGGLLSLHF. Here the CDR3 DNA reads TGTGCCAGCAGGGGGGGACTTTTATCCCTCCACTTT.

The chain carries TRBV5-1 and TRBJ1-2; D might be TRBD1 (5 bases). Germline V gene data show CDR1 as SGHRS and CDR2 as YFSETQ. V dropped 4 bases and J dropped 8 bases, with 15 bases sitting between them. The CDR3 is 13 residues long. The CDR3 loop is CASSPPVGGGYTF. CDR3 DNA sequence: TGCGCCAGCAGCCCCCCTGTGGGGGGAGGCTACACCTTC.

This clonotype was observed at least ten times. This rearrangement joins TRBV28 to TRBJ2-1, with D uncertain. This CDR3 comprises 14 residues. V was pared by 6 bases and J by 6 bases, with 15 bases between. The germline V gene encodes CDR1 MDHEN and CDR2 SYDVKM. The CDR3 reads CASSPGGALNEQFF. The DNA of the CDR3 is TGTGCCAGCAGCCCGGGCGGAGCACTCAATGAGCAGTTCTTC.

The chain has TRBV15 and TRBJ2-5; 11 bases are a match to TRBD2. Trimming cost V 2 bases and J 5 bases; bases outside gene matches: 10. CDR3 length: 17 residues. CDR1 is LNHNV, CDR2 YYDKDF, per germline (reference sequence). The CDR3 here is CATSRTLAGGDGETQYF. In DNA form, the CDR3 reads TGTGCCACCAGCAGAACTCTAGCGGGGGGCGATGGGGAGACCCAGTACTTC.

This clonotype was counted only a few times. V gene TRBV9 combines with J gene TRBJ1-1; weak D call: TRBD1 (5 bases). The V gene lost 2 bases and the J gene lost 4 bases, with 9 bases spanning the gap. The germline CDR1 and CDR2 sequences are SGDLS and YYNGEE. This CDR3 region has 13 residues. CDR3 protein: CASSVGGATEAFF. The CDR3 nucleotides read TGTGCCAGCAGCGTGGGGGGTGCCACTGAAGCTTTCTTT. Together with reference TRBV9 and TRBJ1-1, the CDR3 gives the full variable domain: DSGVTQTPKHLITATGQRVTLRCSPRSGDLSVYWYQQSLDQGLQFLIQYYNGEERAKGNILERFSAQQFPDLHSELNLSSLELGDSALYFCASSVGGATEAFFGQGTRLTVV.

The J gene is TRBJ2-1, the V gene TRBV29-1, with 11 bases matching TRBD1. The length of the CDR3 is 13 residues. J lost 6 bases, V lost 3 bases, and 1 base had no gene match. The V gene's germline CDR1 is SQVTM and CDR2 ANQGSEA. CDR3 sequence: CSVEGTGGNEQFF. The CDR3 coding sequence is TGCAGCGTTGAGGGGACAGGGGGCAATGAGCAGTTCTTC.

The chain couples TRBV4-2 to TRBJ1-1, with 7 bases lining up with TRBD1. The V gene end was trimmed by 0 bases and the J gene end by 4 bases; junction bases not matched to a gene: 2. CDR3 size: 14 residues. From germline, CDR1 is LGHNA and CDR2 YNFKEQ. The CDR3 here is CASSQDAGGTEAFF. Written as DNA, the CDR3 is TGTGCCAGCAGCCAAGACGCAGGGGGCACTGAAGCTTTCTTT.

The rearrangement joins TRBV5-1 to TRBJ2-7; 12 bases map to TRBD2. The CDR3 runs to 15 residues. V lost 3 bases to trimming and J lost 2 bases; unmatched junction nucleotides: 3. Per the germline V gene, CDR1 is SGHRS and CDR2 is YFSETQ. CDR3 protein: CASSWSSGGAYEQYF. The CDR3 DNA reads as TGCGCCAGCAGCTGGTCTAGCGGGGGGGCCTACGAGCAGTACTTC.

This clonotype appeared a few times. The rearrangement uses TRBV11-2 and TRBJ2-5; 8 nucleotides line up with TRBD2. V gave up 6 bases and J gave up 4 bases; unmatched junction bases: 13. Germline V gene data show CDR1 as SGHAT and CDR2 as FQNNGV. This CDR3 is built from 16 residues. The CDR3 sequence is CASRKLGLAGRETQYF. The CDR3 DNA follows: TGTGCCAGCAGGAAACTGGGGCTAGCGGGCAGAGAGACCCAGTACTTC. The whole variable domain, filled in from reference TRBV11-2 and TRBJ2-5, reads EAGVAQSPRYKIIEKRQSVAFWCNPISGHATLYWYQQILGQGPKLLIQFQNNGVVDDSQLPKDRFSAERLKGVDSTLKIQPAKLEDSAVYLCASRKLGLAGRETQYFGPGTRLLVL.

V usage is TRBV20-1 and J usage is TRBJ2-2; D remains unclear. CDR1 DFQATT and CDR2 SNEGSKA come from the germline V gene (reference sequence). The V end lost 1 base, the J end lost 0 bases, and 12 bases lay between the germline ends. The CDR3 runs to 16 residues. The CDR3 region is CSARGLGSSNTGELFF. In nucleotides, the CDR3 is TGCAGTGCTAGAGGGCTAGGCAGTTCGAACACCGGGGAGCTGTTTTTT.

This clonotype was counted many times. The chain carries TRBV30 and TRBJ1-1, with 7 bases matching TRBD1. Unmatched junction bases numbered 6, after V lost 5 bases and J lost 3 bases. The V gene's germline CDR1 is GTSNPN and CDR2 SVGIG (reference sequence). The CDR3 covers 13 residues. The CDR3 region is CAWRTGAHTEAFF. DNA for the CDR3: TGTGCCTGGCGAACAGGGGCACACACTGAAGCTTTCTTT.

This clonotype was picked up many times. DNA for the CDR3: TGTGCCAGCAGCCCTCCAGGACAGGGGTCCTACGAGCAGTACTTC. This encodes CASSPPGQGSYEQYF. The gene calls are TRBV13 and TRBJ2-7; 9 bases line up with TRBD1. Unmatched junction bases numbered 6, after V lost 5 bases and J lost 1 base. The length of the CDR3 is 15 residues. From germline, CDR1 is PRHDT and CDR2 FYEKMQ (reference sequence).